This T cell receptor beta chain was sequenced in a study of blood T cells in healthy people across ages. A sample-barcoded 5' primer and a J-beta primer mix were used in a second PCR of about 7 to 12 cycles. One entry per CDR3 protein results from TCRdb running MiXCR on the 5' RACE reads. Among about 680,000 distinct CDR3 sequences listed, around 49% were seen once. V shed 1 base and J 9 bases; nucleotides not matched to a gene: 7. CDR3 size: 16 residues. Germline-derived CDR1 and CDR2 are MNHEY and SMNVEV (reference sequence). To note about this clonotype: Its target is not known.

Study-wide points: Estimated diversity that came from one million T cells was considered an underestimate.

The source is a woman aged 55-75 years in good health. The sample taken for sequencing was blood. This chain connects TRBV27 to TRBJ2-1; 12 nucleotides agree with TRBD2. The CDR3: CASSLYLAGGSGEQFF. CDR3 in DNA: TGTGCCAGCAGTTTATATCTAGCGGGAGGGTCTGGTGAGCAGTTCTTC.